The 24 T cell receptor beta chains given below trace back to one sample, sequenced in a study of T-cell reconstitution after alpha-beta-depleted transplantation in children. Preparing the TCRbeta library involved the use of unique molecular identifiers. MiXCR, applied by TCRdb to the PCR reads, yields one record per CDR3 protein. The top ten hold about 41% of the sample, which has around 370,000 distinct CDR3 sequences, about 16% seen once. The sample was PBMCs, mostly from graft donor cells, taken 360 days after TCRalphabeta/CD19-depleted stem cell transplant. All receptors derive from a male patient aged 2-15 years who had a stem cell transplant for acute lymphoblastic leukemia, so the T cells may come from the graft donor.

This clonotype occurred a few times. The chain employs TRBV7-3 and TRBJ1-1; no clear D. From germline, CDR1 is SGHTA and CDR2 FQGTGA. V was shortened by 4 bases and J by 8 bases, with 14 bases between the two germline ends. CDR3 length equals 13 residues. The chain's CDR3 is CASSSQPSGEAFF. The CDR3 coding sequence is TGTGCCAGCAGCTCACAGCCGTCGGGGGAAGCTTTCTTT.

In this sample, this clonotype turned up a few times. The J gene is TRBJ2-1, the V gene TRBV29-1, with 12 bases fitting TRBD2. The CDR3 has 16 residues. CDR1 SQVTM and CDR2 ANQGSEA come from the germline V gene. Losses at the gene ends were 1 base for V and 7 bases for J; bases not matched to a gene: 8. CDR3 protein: CSVEAVTSGSGNEQFF. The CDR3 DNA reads TGCAGCGTTGAAGCGGTGACTAGCGGGAGCGGTAATGAGCAGTTCTTC.

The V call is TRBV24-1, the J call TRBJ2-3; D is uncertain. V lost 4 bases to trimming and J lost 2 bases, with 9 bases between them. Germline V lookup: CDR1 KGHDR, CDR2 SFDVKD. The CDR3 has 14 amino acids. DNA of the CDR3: TGTGCCACCAGTGACCTGGGTTTCACAGATACGCAGTATTTT. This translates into CATSDLGFTDTQYF.

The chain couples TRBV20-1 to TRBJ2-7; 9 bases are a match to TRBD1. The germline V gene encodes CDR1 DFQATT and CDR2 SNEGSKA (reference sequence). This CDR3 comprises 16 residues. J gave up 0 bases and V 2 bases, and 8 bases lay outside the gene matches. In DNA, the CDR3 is TGCAGTGCTAGACCCGCCTGGGGACAGGGCTCCTACGAGCAGTACTTC. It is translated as CSARPAWGQGSYEQYF.

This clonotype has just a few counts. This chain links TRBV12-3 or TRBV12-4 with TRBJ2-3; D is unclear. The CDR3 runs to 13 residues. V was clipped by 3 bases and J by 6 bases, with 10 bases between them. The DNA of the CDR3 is TGTGCCAGCAGTTTGTACCGGTACGATACGCAGTATTTT. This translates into CASSLYRYDTQYF.

CDR3 bases: TGTGCCACCGTGGCACCGATATCTTATCAGCCCCAGCATTTT. Translation: CATVAPISYQPQHF. The chain links TRBV6-1 to TRBJ1-5; D remains ambiguous. The V gene lost 10 bases and the J gene lost 5 bases, with 18 bases spanning the gap. Germline loops: CDR1 MNHNS, CDR2 SASEGT. This CDR3 region has 14 residues.

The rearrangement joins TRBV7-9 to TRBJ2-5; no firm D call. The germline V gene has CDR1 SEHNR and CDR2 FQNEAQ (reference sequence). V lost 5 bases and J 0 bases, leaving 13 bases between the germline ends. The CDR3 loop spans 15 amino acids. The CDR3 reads CASSPFGGDQETQYF. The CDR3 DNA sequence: TGTGCCAGCAGCCCGTTTGGTGGGGACCAAGAGACCCAGTACTTC.

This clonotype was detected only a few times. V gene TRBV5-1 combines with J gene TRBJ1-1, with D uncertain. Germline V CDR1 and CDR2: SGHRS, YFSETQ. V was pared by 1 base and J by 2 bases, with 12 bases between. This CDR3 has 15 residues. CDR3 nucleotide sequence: TGCGCCAGCAGCTTGATAGGGAGGGATAACACTGAAGCTTTCTTT. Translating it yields CASSLIGRDNTEAFF.

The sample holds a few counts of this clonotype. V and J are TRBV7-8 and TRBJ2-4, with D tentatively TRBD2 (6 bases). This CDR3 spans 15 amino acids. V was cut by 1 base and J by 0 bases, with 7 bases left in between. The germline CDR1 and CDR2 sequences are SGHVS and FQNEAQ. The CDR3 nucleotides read TGTGCCAGCAGCTTAGGGGGGGTAGCCAAAAACATTCAGTACTTC. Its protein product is CASSLGGVAKNIQYF.

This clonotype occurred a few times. The CDR3 sequence: CASSQPGLAAADTQYF. In DNA form, the CDR3 reads TGTGCCAGCAGTCAACCGGGACTAGCCGCAGCAGATACGCAGTATTTT. V and J are TRBV28 and TRBJ2-3; 9 nucleotides agree with TRBD2. Per the germline V gene, CDR1 is MDHEN and CDR2 is SYDVKM. Unmatched junction bases numbered 10, after V lost 5 bases and J lost 4 bases. The length of the CDR3 is 16 residues.

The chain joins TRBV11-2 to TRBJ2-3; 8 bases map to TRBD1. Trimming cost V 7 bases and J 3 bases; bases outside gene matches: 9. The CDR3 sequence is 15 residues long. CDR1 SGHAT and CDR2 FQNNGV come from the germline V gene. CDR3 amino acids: CASTSTGARTDTQYF. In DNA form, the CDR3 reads TGTGCCAGCACCTCGACAGGGGCTAGGACAGATACGCAGTATTTT.

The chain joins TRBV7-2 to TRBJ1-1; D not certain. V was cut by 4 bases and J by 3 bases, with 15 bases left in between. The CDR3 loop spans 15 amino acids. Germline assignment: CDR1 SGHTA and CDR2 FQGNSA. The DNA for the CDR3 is TGTGCCAGCAGCTCCGGGCTGTTCTGGGACACTGAAGCTTTCTTT. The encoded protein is CASSSGLFWDTEAFF.

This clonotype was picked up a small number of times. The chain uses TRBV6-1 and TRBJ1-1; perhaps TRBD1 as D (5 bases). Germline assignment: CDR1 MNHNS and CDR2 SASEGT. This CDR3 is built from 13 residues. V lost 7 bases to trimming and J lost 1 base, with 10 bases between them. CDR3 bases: TGTGCCAGCACCACCGGGGGGAACACTGAAGCTTTCTTT. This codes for CASTTGGNTEAFF.

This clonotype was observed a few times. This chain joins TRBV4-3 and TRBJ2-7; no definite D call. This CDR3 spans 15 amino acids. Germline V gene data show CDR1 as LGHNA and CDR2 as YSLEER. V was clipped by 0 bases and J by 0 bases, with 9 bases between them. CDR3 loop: CASSQETTLSYEQYF. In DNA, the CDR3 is TGCGCCAGCAGCCAAGAGACGACACTCTCCTACGAGCAGTACTTC.

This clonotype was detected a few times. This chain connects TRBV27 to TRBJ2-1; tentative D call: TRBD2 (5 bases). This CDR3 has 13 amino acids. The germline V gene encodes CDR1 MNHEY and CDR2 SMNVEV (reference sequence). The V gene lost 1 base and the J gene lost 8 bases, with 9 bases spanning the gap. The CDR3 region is CASSLYSSYEQFF. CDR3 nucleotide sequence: TGTGCCAGCAGTTTATATTCTAGCTATGAGCAGTTCTTC.

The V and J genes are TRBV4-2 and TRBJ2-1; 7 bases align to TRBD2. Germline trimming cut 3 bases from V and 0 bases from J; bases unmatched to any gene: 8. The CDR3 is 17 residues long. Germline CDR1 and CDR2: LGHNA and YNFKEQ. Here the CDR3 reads CASSHLRGGSSYNEQFF. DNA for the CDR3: TGTGCCAGCAGCCACCTACGAGGCGGGAGCTCCTACAATGAGCAGTTCTTC.

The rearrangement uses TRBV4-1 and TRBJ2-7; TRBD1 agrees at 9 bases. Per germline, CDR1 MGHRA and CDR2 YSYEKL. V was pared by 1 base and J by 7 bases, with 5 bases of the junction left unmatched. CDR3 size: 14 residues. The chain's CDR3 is CASSQGTGVGEQYF. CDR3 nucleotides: TGCGCCAGCAGCCAAGGGACAGGGGTGGGAGAGCAGTACTTC.

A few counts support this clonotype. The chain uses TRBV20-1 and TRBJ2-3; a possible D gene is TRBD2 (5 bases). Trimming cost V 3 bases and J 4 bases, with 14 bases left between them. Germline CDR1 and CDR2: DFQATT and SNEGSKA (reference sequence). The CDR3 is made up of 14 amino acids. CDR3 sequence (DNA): TGCAGTGCTAGGTTCCCAGCCGGGGCAGATACGCAGTATTTT. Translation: CSARFPAGADTQYF.

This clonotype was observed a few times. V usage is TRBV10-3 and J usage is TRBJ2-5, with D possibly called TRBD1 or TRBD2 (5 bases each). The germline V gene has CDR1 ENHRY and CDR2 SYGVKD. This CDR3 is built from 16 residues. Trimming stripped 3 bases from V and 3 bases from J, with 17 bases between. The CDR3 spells CAISDQTRDVKETQYF. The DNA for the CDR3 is TGTGCCATCAGTGACCAGACAAGGGACGTTAAAGAGACCCAGTACTTC.

CDR3 sequence reads: CASSSTGQGKLFF. In DNA, the CDR3 is TGTGCCAGCAGTTCGACAGGGCAGGGAAAACTGTTTTTT. The chain links TRBV6-5 to TRBJ1-4; 7 positions agree with TRBD1. Losses at the gene ends were 4 bases for V and 10 bases for J; bases not matched to a gene: 6. Germline loops: CDR1 MNHEY, CDR2 SVGAGI. The CDR3 length is 13 residues.

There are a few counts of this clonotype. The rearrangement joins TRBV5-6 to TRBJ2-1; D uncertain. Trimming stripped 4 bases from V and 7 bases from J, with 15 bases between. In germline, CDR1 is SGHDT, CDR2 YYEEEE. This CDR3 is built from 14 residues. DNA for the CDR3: TGTGCCAGCAGCGGCGCCCTATGGGGTAATGAGCAGTTCTTC. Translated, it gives CASSGALWGNEQFF.

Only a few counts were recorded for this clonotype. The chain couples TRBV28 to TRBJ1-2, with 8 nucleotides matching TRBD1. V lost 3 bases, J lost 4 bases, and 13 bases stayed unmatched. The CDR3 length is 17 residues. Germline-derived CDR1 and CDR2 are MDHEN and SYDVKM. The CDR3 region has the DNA TGTGCCAGCAGTTTCTCAGGACAGGGCGGGCCCTCCTATGGCTACACCTTC. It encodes CASSFSGQGGPSYGYTF.

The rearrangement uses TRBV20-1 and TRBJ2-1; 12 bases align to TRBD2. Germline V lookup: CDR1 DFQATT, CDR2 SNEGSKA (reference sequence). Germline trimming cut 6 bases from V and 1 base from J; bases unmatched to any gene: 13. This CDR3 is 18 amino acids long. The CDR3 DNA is TGCAGTGCAAGGACTAGCGGGGCTCCTACCCCGTCCTACAATGAGCAGTTCTTC. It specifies CSARTSGAPTPSYNEQFF.

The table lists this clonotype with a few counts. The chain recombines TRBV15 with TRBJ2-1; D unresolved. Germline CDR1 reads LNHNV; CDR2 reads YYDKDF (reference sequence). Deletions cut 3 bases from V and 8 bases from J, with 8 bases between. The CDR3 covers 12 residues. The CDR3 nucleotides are TGTGCCACCAGCAGTTGGTGGGATGAGCAGTTCTTC. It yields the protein CATSSWWDEQFF.